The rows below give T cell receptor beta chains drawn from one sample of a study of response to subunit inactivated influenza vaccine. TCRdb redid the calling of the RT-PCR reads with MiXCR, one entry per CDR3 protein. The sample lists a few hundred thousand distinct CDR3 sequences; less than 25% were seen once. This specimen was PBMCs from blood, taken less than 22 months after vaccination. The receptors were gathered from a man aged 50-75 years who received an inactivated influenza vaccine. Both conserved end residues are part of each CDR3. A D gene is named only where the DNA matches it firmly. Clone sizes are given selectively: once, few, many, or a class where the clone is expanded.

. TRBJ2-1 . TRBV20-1 TGCAGTGCGAGATCTGTAGTAGGTGAGCAGTTCTTC CSARSVVGEQFF
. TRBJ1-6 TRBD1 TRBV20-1 TGCAGTGCTTGGGGCAGGGGGGATAATTCACCCCTCCACTTT CSAWGRGDNSPLHF
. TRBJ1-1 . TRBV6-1 TGTGCCACCCAGGTAGTCCGGGGCACTGAAGCTTTCTTT CATQVVRGTEAFF
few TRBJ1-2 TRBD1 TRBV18 TGTGCCAGCTCACTGGGACAGGGAATAGGTGGCTACACCTTC CASSLGQGIGGYTF
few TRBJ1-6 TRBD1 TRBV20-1 TGCAGTGCTATCCGGGGACAGGGGCTTTCACCCCTCCACTTT CSAIRGQGLSPLHF
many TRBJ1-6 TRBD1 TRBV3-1 TGTGCCAGCAGCCAAGTGACAGGGAAACATAATTCACCCCTCCACTTT CASSQVTGKHNSPLHF
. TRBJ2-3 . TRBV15 TGTGCCACCAGCCGAGGGGCCTTTAGCACAGATACGCAGTATTTT CATSRGAFSTDTQYF
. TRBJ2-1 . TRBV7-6 TGTGCCAGCAGCTTAGCAGTCCCCCAGGGTGGCAATGAGCAGTTCTTC CASSLAVPQGGNEQFF
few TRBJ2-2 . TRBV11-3 TGTGCCAGCAGCTTACACGGGGCAGGGAACACCGGGGAGCTGTTTTTT CASSLHGAGNTGELFF
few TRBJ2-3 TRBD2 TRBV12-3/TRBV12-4 TGTGCCAGCAGGCCGGGACTAGCGGGCACAGATACGCAGTATTTT CASRPGLAGTDTQYF
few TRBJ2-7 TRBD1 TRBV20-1 TGCAGTTCGGGATGGGGACAGGTCCCATACGAGCAGTACTTC CSSGWGQVPYEQYF
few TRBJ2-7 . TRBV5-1 TGCGCCAGCAGCCCAAGACAGGCCGAAGAGCAGTACTTC CASSPRQAEEQYF
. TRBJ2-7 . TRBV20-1 TGCAGTGCCCGACAGGTAATTTACGAGCAGTACTTC CSARQVIYEQYF
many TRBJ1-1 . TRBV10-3 TGTGCCATCAGTTTCGGTCTGAACACTGAAGCTTTCTTT CAISFGLNTEAFF
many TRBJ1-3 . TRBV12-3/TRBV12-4 TGTGCCAGCAGTCCGGACGCCGTCTCTGGAAACACCATATATTTT CASSPDAVSGNTIYF
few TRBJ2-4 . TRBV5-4 TGTGCCAGCAGCTTGCATCCCTGGAGTGGGGCCTCTAACATTCAGTACTTC CASSLHPWSGASNIQYF
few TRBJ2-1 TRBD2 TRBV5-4 TGTGCCAGCAGCTGGTCTAGACTAGCGGGAGGCCGTAACTCCTACAATGAGCAGTTCTTC CASSWSRLAGGRNSYNEQFF
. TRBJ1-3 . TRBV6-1 TGTGCCAGCAGAACAGGCGGTGGAAACACCATATATTTT CASRTGGGNTIYF
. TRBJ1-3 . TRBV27 TGTGCCAGCAGTTTATCGGGCATCTCTGGAAACACCATATATTTT CASSLSGISGNTIYF
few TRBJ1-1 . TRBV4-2 TGTGCCAGCAGCCAAGATGAATTGCGTGAAGCTTTCTTT CASSQDELREAFF
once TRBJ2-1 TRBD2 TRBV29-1 TGCAGCGTTTGGTCGACTAGCGGGTACAATGAGCAGTTCTTC CSVWSTSGYNEQFF
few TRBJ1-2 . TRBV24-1 TGTGCCACCAGTGATTTCGGACGGGACTATGGCTACACCTTC CATSDFGRDYGYTF
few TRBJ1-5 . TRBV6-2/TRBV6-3 TGTGCCAGCAGTTCGCGTAGCCCGAGACAGACCGACAATCAGCCCCAGCATTTT CASSSRSPRQTDNQPQHF
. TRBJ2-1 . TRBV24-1 TGTGCCACCAGTGACCGAAGACAGGACCCCTACAATGAGCGGTTCTTC CATSDRRQDPYNERFF
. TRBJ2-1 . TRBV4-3 TGCGCCAGCAGCCAAGACGGAGCAATTGGCGAGCAGTTCTTC CASSQDGAIGEQFF
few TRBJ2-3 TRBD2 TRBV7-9 TGTGCCAGCAGCGTGGGACTAGCGGGGGTAAATACGCAGTATTTT CASSVGLAGVNTQYF
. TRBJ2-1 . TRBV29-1 TGCAGCGTTGAGGGTTCTAGCAAGCCCATGAGATTCCACAATGAGCAGTTCTTC CSVEGSSKPMRFHNEQFF
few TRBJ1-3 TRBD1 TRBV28 TGTGCCAGCAGTCCGACAGGGGGCTCTGGAAACACCATATATTTT CASSPTGGSGNTIYF
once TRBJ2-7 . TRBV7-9 TGTGCCAGCAGCTTAGAAGCCGGAGCAGGGAAACATGGGCAGTACTTC CASSLEAGAGKHGQYF
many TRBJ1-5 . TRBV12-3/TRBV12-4 TGTGCCAGCAGTTTCGGGCGTAATCAGCCCCAGCATTTT CASSFGRNQPQHF
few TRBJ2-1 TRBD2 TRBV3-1 TGTGCCAGCAGCTTTAAGACTAGCGGGAGGGCACACTCCTACAATGAGCAGTTCTTC CASSFKTSGRAHSYNEQFF
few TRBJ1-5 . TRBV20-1 TGCAGTGCTAGGGAGGGCGATCAGCCCCAGCATTTT CSAREGDQPQHF
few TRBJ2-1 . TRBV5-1 TGCGCCAGCAGCTTGGACCGGAGCTCCTACAATGAGCAGTTCTTC CASSLDRSSYNEQFF
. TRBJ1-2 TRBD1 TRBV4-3 TGCGCCAGCAGCCAAGCGAACAGGGGGCGCAGGGTGATTGGCTACACCTTC CASSQANRGRRVIGYTF
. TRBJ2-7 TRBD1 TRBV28 TGTGCCAGCAGTCTTACCGGGACAGCTAACGAGCAGTACTTC CASSLTGTANEQYF
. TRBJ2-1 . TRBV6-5 TGTGCCAGCAGTTACTCTTCAGAGGAGAGCTCCTACAATGAGCAGTTCTTC CASSYSSEESSYNEQFF
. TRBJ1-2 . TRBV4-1 TGCGCCAGCAGCCAAGGACCAGGCAGCCACTATGGCTACACCTTC CASSQGPGSHYGYTF
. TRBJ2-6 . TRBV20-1 TGCAGTGCTAGTTTGGAGTTCTCTGGGGCCAACGTCCTGACTTTC CSASLEFSGANVLTF
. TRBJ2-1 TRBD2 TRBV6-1 TGTGCCAGCGGCTGGACTAGCGGCTACAATGAGCAGTTCTTC CASGWTSGYNEQFF
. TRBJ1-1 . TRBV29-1 TGCAGCGTTGAAGAGAACACTGAAGCTTTCTTT CSVEENTEAFF
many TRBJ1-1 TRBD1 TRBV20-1 TGCAGTGCTAGGTCGGGGACAGCATTGAACACTGAAGCTTTCTTT CSARSGTALNTEAFF
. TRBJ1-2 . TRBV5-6 TGTGCCAGCAGCTTGGGGTCAGGGCCCCTATGGGACACCTTC CASSLGSGPLWDTF
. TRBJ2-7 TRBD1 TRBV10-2 TGCGCCAGCTCCCTCAGGGGGCCTCCCTACGAGCAGTACTTC CASSLRGPPYEQYF
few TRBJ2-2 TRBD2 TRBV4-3 TGCGCCAGCAGCCAAGCTCGGCTAGCGGGAGGAAGCTGGGAGCTGTTTTTT CASSQARLAGGSWELFF
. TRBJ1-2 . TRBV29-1 TGCAGCGTTAAATTCAACAGTCAGTTTCCTGGTGGCTACACCTTC CSVKFNSQFPGGYTF
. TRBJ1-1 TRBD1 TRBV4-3 TGCGCCAGCAGCCAATCAGGGGGTACGACTGAAGCTTTCTTT CASSQSGGTTEAFF
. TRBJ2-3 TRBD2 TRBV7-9 TGTGCCAGCAGCCCGCGACTAGCCGAAGTCACAGATACGCAGTATTTT CASSPRLAEVTDTQYF
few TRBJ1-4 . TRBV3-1 TGTGCCAGCAGCCAGGGGGTGATGGGCACGGTGTTTTTT CASSQGVMGTVFF
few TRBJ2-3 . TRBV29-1 TGCAGCGCCGCGGGGCGGAACACAGATACGCAGTATTTT CSAAGRNTDTQYF
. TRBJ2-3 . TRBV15 TGTGCCACCAGCAGAGAACTAGCCCGAGATACGCAGTATTTT CATSRELARDTQYF
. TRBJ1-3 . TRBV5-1 TGCGCCAGCAGCGGACAAAGCTCTGGAAACACCATATATTTT CASSGQSSGNTIYF
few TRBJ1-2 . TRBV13 TGTGCCAGCAGCCAGACGACAGCCCTATCAGCTAACTATGGCTACACCTTC CASSQTTALSANYGYTF
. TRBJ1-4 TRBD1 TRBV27 TGTGCCAGCAGGGAGACAGACAGGGGGCGAGGTAAAAAACTGTTTTTT CASRETDRGRGKKLFF
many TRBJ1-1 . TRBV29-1 TGCAGCGTCTGGGTGAGGGCGGAAGCTTTCTTT CSVWVRAEAFF
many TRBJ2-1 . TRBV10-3 TGTGCCATCAGTACCGCGGGGGCCCCATTTCGACGGAATGAGCAGTTCTTC CAISTAGAPFRRNEQFF